One and the same sample provided the 4 T cell receptor beta chains below, sequenced in a study of blood T cell repertoires in COVID-19. Clones were sequenced by immunoSEQ multiplex PCR, and TCRdb holds only the in-frame ones, with some missing. The top ten hold approximately 35% of the sample, which has about 74,000 clones, 84% seen once. Material: peripheral blood. Receptors originate from a man between 65 and 79 years old with acute or convalescent COVID-19.

The chain is built from TRBV7-3 and TRBJ2-1, with 10 bases identical to TRBD1. The CDR3 runs 18 residues. Germline CDR1 and CDR2: SGHTA and FQGTGA. Trimming at V came to 4 bases and at J to 1 base, leaving 10 bases not matched to a gene. The CDR3 DNA is TGTGCCAGCAGCTCACGGCCCCGGGACAGGGGATCCTACAATGAGCAGTTCTTC. This sequence encodes CASSSRPRDRGSYNEQFF. The full variable domain, in which reference TRBV7-3 and TRBJ2-1 provide the parts outside the CDR3, is GAGVSQTPSNKVTEKGKYVELRCDPISGHTALYWYRQSLGQGPEFLIYFQGTGAADDSGLPNDRFFAVRPEGSVSTLKIQRTERGDSAVYLCASSSRPRDRGSYNEQFFGPGTRLTVL.

The J gene is TRBJ2-5, the V gene TRBV6-2 or TRBV6-3; TRBD2 agrees at 9 bases. The CDR3 extends over 16 amino acids. With V trimmed by 6 bases and J by 7 bases, 15 bases remained unmatched. The germline V gene encodes CDR1 MNHEY and CDR2 SVGEGT. The CDR3 region has the DNA TGTGCCAGCAGCCACGGGGCCAGCGGGGGGCGCCGGACCCAGTACTTC. It is translated as CASSHGASGGRRTQYF.

V is TRBV5-5 and J is TRBJ2-1; TRBD2 aligns across 13 bases. The CDR3 has 16 amino acids. Germline V lookup: CDR1 SGHKS, CDR2 YYEKEE (reference sequence). V dropped 3 bases and J dropped 6; count of bases not matched to a gene: 6. The CDR3 sequence is CASSSWTSGRVNEQFF. In DNA form, the CDR3 reads TGTGCCAGCAGCTCCTGGACTAGCGGGAGAGTCAATGAGCAGTTCTTC.

V gene TRBV19 combines with J gene TRBJ1-1; a possible D gene is TRBD1 (6 bases). Trimming took 1 base from V and 4 from J, leaving 16 bases between them. Germline V gene data show CDR1 as LNHDA and CDR2 as SQIVND (reference sequence). This CDR3 is built from 16 residues. Here the CDR3 reads CASSIGFPGAGTEAFF. The DNA of the CDR3 is TGTGCCAGTAGTATAGGCTTTCCAGGGGCAGGCACTGAAGCTTTCTTT. Full variable domain (remainder filled in from reference TRBV19 and TRBJ1-1): DGGITQSPKYLFRKEGQNVTLSCEQNLNHDAMYWYRQDPGQGLRLIYYSQIVNDFQKGDIAEGYSVSREKKESFPLTVTSAQKNPTAFYLCASSIGFPGAGTEAFFGQGTRLTVV.